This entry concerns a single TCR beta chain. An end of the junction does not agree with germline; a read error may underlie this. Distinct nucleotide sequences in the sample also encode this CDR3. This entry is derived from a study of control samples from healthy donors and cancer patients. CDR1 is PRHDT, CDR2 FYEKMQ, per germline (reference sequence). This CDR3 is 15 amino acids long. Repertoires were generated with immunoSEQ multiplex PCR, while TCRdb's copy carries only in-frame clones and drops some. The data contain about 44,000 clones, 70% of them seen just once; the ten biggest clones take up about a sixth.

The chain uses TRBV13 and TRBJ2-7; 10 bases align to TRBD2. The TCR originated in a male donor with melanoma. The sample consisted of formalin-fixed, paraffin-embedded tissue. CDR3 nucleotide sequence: TGTGCCAGCAGCGCCCGGACTAGCGGAAACTACGAGCAGTATTTC. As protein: CASSARTSGNYEQYF.